This record concerns one TCR beta chain sequence. What it binds is unknown. This entry belongs to a study of cytomegalovirus exposure and HLA in healthy donors. Study results and caveats: In a later analysis, a missense DCLRE1C variant was linked to TCR beta V- and J-gene trimming. Per a prior analysis, the majority of TCR beta V segments were productive roughly 90% or roughly 30% of the time. TRBV6-2, TRBV6-3 and some other V segments were excluded as indistinguishable.

With 60 Vbeta and 13 Jbeta primers, the PCR was carried out. Sequencing used immunoSEQ multiplex PCR; TCRdb keeps in-frame clones, though not all of them. Found here are hundreds of thousands of clones, roughly 85% of them singletons; the top ten hold 1.5% to 2%. V lost 4 bases, J lost 8 bases, and 11 bases stayed unmatched. CDR3 length equals 15 residues. CDR1 is SGHRS, CDR2 YFSETQ, per germline. The sample comprised PBMCs. This receptor was identified in a young man in good health and CMV-seronegative. The chain joins TRBV5-1 to TRBJ1-4; 7 bases agree with TRBD1. The CDR3 region has the DNA TGCGCCAGCAGCGGGAAGGGGACAGAGGAGGAAAAACTGTTTTTT. Its protein is CASSGKGTEEEKLFF.